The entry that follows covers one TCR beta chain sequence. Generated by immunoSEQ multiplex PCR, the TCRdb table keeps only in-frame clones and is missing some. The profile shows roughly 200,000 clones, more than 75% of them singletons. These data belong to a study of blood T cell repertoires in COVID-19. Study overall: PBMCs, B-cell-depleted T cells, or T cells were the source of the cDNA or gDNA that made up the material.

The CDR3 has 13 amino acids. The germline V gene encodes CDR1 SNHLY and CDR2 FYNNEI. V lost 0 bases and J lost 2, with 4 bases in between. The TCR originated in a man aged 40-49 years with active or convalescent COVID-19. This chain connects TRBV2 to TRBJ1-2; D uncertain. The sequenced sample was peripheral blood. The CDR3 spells CASSEAANYGYTF. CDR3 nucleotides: TGTGCCAGCAGTGAAGCAGCCAACTATGGCTACACCTTC. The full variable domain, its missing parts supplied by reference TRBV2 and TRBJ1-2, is EPEVTQTPSHQVTQMGQEVILRCVPISNHLYFYWYRQILGQKVEFLVSFYNNEISEKSEIFDDQFSVERPDGSNFTLKIRSTKLEDSAMYFCASSEAANYGYTFGSGTRLTVV.